This T cell receptor beta chain comes out of a study of blood T cell repertoires in COVID-19. Study-wide background: COVID-19 samples from acute and convalescent phases originated in the United States, Italy and Spain.

In germline, CDR1 is SGDLS, CDR2 YYNGEE. The CDR3 is made up of 16 amino acids. V trimming: 0 bases; J trimming: 6 bases; junction bases outside the gene matches: 8. Here immunoSEQ multiplex PCR was the method, and the copy in TCRdb shows in-frame clones only, minus some. Of 50,000 to 65,000 clones in the sample, around 80% are singletons; the top ten hold around 21%. The sample comprised peripheral blood. The V call is TRBV9, the J call TRBJ2-1; TRBD2 agrees at 8 bases. This TCR was recovered from a woman aged 55-69 years with acute or convalescent COVID-19. The CDR3 protein is CASSVDPRGVSNEQFF. CDR3 sequence (DNA): TGTGCCAGCAGCGTAGATCCGCGGGGGGTATCCAATGAGCAGTTCTTC.